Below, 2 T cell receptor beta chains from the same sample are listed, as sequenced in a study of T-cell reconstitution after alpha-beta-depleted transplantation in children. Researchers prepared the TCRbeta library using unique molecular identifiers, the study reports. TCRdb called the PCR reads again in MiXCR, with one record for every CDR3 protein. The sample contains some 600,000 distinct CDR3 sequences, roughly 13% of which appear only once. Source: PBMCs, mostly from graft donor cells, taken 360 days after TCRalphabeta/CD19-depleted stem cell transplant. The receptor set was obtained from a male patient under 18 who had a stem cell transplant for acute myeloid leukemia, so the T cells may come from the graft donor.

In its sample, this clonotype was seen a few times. The CDR3 reads CSFPPDRGFNEQFF. Here the CDR3 DNA reads TGCAGTTTTCCTCCCGACAGGGGTTTTAATGAGCAGTTCTTC. The chain carries TRBV20-1 and TRBJ2-1, with TRBD1 matching 8 bases. V shed 8 bases and J 7 bases; nucleotides not matched to a gene: 13. Germline CDR1 and CDR2: DFQATT and SNEGSKA (reference sequence). This CDR3 has 14 amino acids.

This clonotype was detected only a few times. The CDR3 coding sequence is TGTGCCAGCCCCTCCTGGGAGGGGGGGGAGACCCAGTACTTC. Translated, it gives CASPSWEGGETQYF. This sequence joins TRBV2 and TRBJ2-5; D is perhaps TRBD2 (7 bases). Germline-derived CDR1 and CDR2 are SNHLY and FYNNEI. The V end was cut by 8 bases, the J end by 5 bases, with 18 bases between. This CDR3 is 14 amino acids long. Together with reference TRBV2 and TRBJ2-5, the CDR3 gives the full variable domain: EPEVTQTPSHQVTQMGQEVILRCVPISNHLYFYWYRQILGQKVEFLVSFYNNEISEKSEIFDDQFSVERPDGSNFTLKIRSTKLEDSAMYFCASPSWEGGETQYFGPGTRLLVL.